The source of this T cell receptor (beta chain) is a study of shared clonotypes between healthy human individuals. Whole-study context: Per donor, CD8 memory used one plate, CD8 naive used two, CD4 memory used three and CD4 naive used three.

Several immunoSEQ 96-well plates shared each subset's DNA, each plate a replicate. Profiled with immunoSEQ multiplex PCR; TCRdb holds only in-frame clones, not every one. The data show over a million clones, about 84% seen once. The CDR3 contains 16 residues. The J segment lost 2 bases and the V segment lost 3 bases, leaving 3 bases of the junction unmatched. Germline V gene data show CDR1 as SGHRS and CDR2 as YFSETQ. The chain employs TRBV5-1 and TRBJ1-4, with TRBD1 matching over 11 bases. The receptor was isolated from a man between 18 and 29 years old in good health. Some clones in this sample may be carry-over from other donors' samples. The source material was memory CD4+ T cells from PBMCs. Noted subset: CD45RA-negative fraction. DNA for the CDR3: TGCGCCAGCAGCTCGGGACAGGGGGTGACTAATGAAAAACTGTTTTTT. Translated, it gives CASSSGQGVTNEKLFF.